One sample yielded the 16 T cell receptor beta chains listed below, sequenced in a study of T cell responses to AZD1222 COVID-19 vaccine. Method: immunoSEQ multiplex PCR; TCRdb's copy keeps in-frame clones and lacks some. The sample contains some 50,000 clones, less than 85% of which appear only once. The source material was peripheral blood, sampled on day 0 of AZD1222 vaccination. These receptors were taken from an adult in good health.

This chain links TRBV7-2 with TRBJ2-5; D call uncertain. Trimming stripped 2 bases from V and 5 bases from J, with 15 bases between. Looked up from germline, CDR1 is SGHTA and CDR2 is FQGNSA. This CDR3 region has 15 residues. Here the CDR3 reads CASSLTGPRGETQYF. In nucleotides, the CDR3 is TGTGCCAGCAGCTTAACCGGGCCCCGAGGTGAGACCCAGTACTTC.

The genes are TRBV3-1 (or the pseudogene TRBV3-2) and TRBJ2-1, with 12 bases matching TRBD1. V lost 4 bases to trimming and J lost 8 bases; unmatched junction nucleotides: 6. Germline values: CDR1 LGHDT, CDR2 YNNKEL (reference sequence). The CDR3 sequence is 15 residues long. The CDR3 DNA sequence: TGTGCCAGCAGCCTAGGGACAGGGGGCCAGCATGAGCAGTTCTTC. Translation: CASSLGTGGQHEQFF.

This clone was counted a few times. The rearrangement joins TRBV9 to TRBJ2-7, with D perhaps TRBD2 (6 bases). The V gene lost 4 bases and the J gene lost 5 bases, with 16 bases spanning the gap. This CDR3 has 14 amino acids. The germline gives CDR1 SGDLS, CDR2 YYNGEE. CDR3 bases: TGTGCCAGCAGCCCCCGTGGGGGGTTTGACGAGCAGTACTTC. This encodes CASSPRGGFDEQYF. The full variable domain, rest sourced from reference TRBV9 and TRBJ2-7, is DSGVTQTPKHLITATGQRVTLRCSPRSGDLSVYWYQQSLDQGLQFLIQYYNGEERAKGNILERFSAQQFPDLHSELNLSSLELGDSALYFCASSPRGGFDEQYFGPGTRLTVT.

This chain uses TRBV6-1 with TRBJ1-6; no clear D gene. The CDR3 is 15 amino acids. Looked up from germline, CDR1 is MNHNS and CDR2 is SASEGT. Trimming took 0 bases from V and 4 from J, leaving 7 bases between them. The CDR3 here is CASSEAPDYNSPLHF. The CDR3 DNA reads TGTGCCAGCAGTGAAGCGCCAGATTATAATTCACCCCTCCACTTT.

The J gene is TRBJ1-5, the V gene TRBV19; 10 nucleotides align to TRBD1. Trimming took 6 bases from V and 6 from J; bases not matched to a gene: 8. The V gene's germline CDR1 is LNHDA and CDR2 SQIVND (reference sequence). The length of the CDR3 is 15 residues. The CDR3 bases are TGTGCCAGTAGGAAAGGGACAGGGGAAGTTCAGCCCCAGCATTTT. Translating gives CASRKGTGEVQPQHF.

The V gene is TRBV30, the J gene TRBJ1-1; D uncertain. CDR1 and CDR2 (germline): GTSNPN, SVGIG (reference sequence). Trimming pared 2 bases from V and 5 bases from J, leaving 12 bases between. The CDR3 consists of 13 residues. The CDR3 DNA reads TGTGCCTGGAGTACACAAGGACGGACTGAAGCTTTCTTT. Translation gives CAWSTQGRTEAFF.

J is TRBJ2-3 and V is TRBV29-1, with D perhaps TRBD1 or TRBD2 (6 bases each). The CDR3 loop spans 16 amino acids. Deletions cut 4 bases from V and 7 bases from J, with 24 bases between. CDR1 is SQVTM and CDR2 is ANQGSEA in the germline V gene. The CDR3 DNA sequence: TGCAGCGTTGGTGGGAGCGTTTCGGGGGCGGGAAATACGCAGTATTTT. This codes for CSVGGSVSGAGNTQYF.

The genes are TRBV5-5 and TRBJ2-7, with D tentatively TRBD2 (7 bases). The V gene lost 0 bases and the J gene lost 2 bases, with 15 bases spanning the gap. Germline V gene lookup returns CDR1 SGHKS and CDR2 YYEKEE (reference sequence). This CDR3 has 16 residues. CDR3 nucleotides: TGTGCCAGCAGCTTGGTGGGGGGGCAGGGTACCTACGAGCAGTACTTC. Translation: CASSLVGGQGTYEQYF.

The chain is built from TRBV19 and TRBJ2-5; TRBD2 matches 8 bases. The CDR3 loop spans 13 amino acids. With 4 bases clipped from V and 4 bases from J, the junction kept 2 bases outside the gene matches. Germline CDR1 reads LNHDA; CDR2 reads SQIVND (reference sequence). This chain's CDR3 is CASSNAGGETQYF. CDR3 in DNA: TGTGCCAGTAGTAACGCGGGAGGAGAGACCCAGTACTTC.

The rearrangement links TRBV5-6 to TRBJ1-1; no definite D call. The CDR3 is made up of 15 amino acids. CDR1 is SGHDT, CDR2 YYEEEE, per germline. Trimming took off 0 bases at V and 2 bases at J, with 11 bases between the two ends. In DNA, the CDR3 is TGTGCCAGCAGCTTGGCCCGGCTTCCCAACACTGAAGCTTTCTTT. Encoded protein: CASSLARLPNTEAFF.

The chain has TRBV18 and TRBJ2-2; 8 bases fit TRBD1. This CDR3 comprises 15 residues. V shed 2 bases, J shed 4 bases, and the junction held 3 bases outside the gene matches. Germline CDR1 is KGHSH and CDR2 is LQKENI. The CDR3 protein is CASSPSGGGTGELFF. CDR3 DNA sequence: TGTGCCAGCTCACCATCAGGGGGCGGCACCGGGGAGCTGTTTTTT.

The chain joins TRBV11-2 to TRBJ2-5; 7 bases are a match to TRBD2. The CDR3 is 13 residues long. J gave up 1 base and V 5 bases, and 1 base lay outside the gene matches. CDR1 and CDR2 (germline): SGHAT, FQNNGV. This CDR3 is CASSPSGQETQYF. CDR3 DNA: TGTGCCAGCAGCCCTAGCGGCCAAGAGACCCAGTACTTC. Complete variable domain (other parts from reference TRBV11-2 and TRBJ2-5): EAGVAQSPRYKIIEKRQSVAFWCNPISGHATLYWYQQILGQGPKLLIQFQNNGVVDDSQLPKDRFSAERLKGVDSTLKIQPAKLEDSAVYLCASSPSGQETQYFGPGTRLLVL.

The rearrangement links TRBV3-1 (or the pseudogene TRBV3-2) to TRBJ1-2; the match to TRBD1 covers 7 bases. CDR3 length equals 15 residues. The junction had 4 bases not matched to a gene; V was cut back by 1 base and J by 2 bases. Germline lookup yields CDR1 LGHDT and CDR2 YNNKEL (reference sequence). The CDR3 nucleotides read TGTGCCAGCAGCCAAGGGAGGGGGCGAAACTATGGCTACACCTTC. This sequence encodes CASSQGRGRNYGYTF.

The CDR3 coding sequence is TGTGCCAGCTCACCACCGGGGAGAAGAGCAGATACGCAGTATTTT. Translating it yields CASSPPGRRADTQYF. The chain is built from TRBV18 and TRBJ2-3, with D perhaps TRBD2 (5 bases). V was clipped by 0 bases and J by 4 bases, with 11 bases between them. In germline, CDR1 is KGHSH, CDR2 LQKENI. CDR3 size: 15 residues.

This chain joins TRBV7-3 and TRBJ2-3; a possible D gene is TRBD1 (6 bases). Germline CDR1 reads SGHTA; CDR2 reads FQGTGA. Trimming pared 5 bases from V and 0 bases from J, leaving 12 bases between. The CDR3 totals 15 residues. The CDR3 region has the DNA TGTGCCAGCAGCCCCTCCAGGGGTAGCACAGATACGCAGTATTTT. It specifies CASSPSRGSTDTQYF.

DNA for the CDR3: TGTGCCAGTAGTAAGGACAGGGTAAGCGTGGCGAGCAATCAGCCCCAGCATTTT. Residues: CASSKDRVSVASNQPQHF. J is TRBJ1-5 and V is TRBV19; 8 nucleotides match TRBD1. The germline CDR1 and CDR2 sequences are LNHDA and SQIVND (reference sequence). Germline trimming cut 4 bases from V and 1 base from J; bases unmatched to any gene: 12. The CDR3 is made up of 18 amino acids.